Given below is one T cell receptor beta chain in context. These data are taken from a study of blood T cell repertoires in COVID-19. Per the original data handling: Reference gene primer amplification in the assay estimated nucleated cell counts. The table came from immunoSEQ multiplex PCR; TCRdb's copy has only in-frame clones and leaves some out. V and J calls and clone size come straight from that table; D and trimming were deduced from the DNA. The table has roughly 100,000 clones, more than 75% seen once; the top ten hold roughly 15%. Per germline, CDR1 SQVTM and CDR2 ANQGSEA. Trimming removed 7 bases from V and 8 bases from J, with 11 bases in between. The CDR3 spans 11 residues.

The sequencing input was peripheral blood. The TCR sequence derives from a man over 45 with acute or convalescent COVID-19. The genes are TRBV29-1 and TRBJ2-2; D is undetermined. The DNA of the CDR3 is TGCAGCGCCCTTAGCCCAGGGGAGCTGTTTTTT. Residues: CSALSPGELFF.